Listed below are T cell receptor beta chains from one sample, sequenced in a study of blood T cell repertoires in COVID-19. Produced via immunoSEQ multiplex PCR; TCRdb's table is partial and in-frame only. The sample lists about 150,000 clones; 89% were seen once. Specimen: peripheral blood. These receptors were taken from a man aged 55 to 70 with acute or convalescent COVID-19. CDR3s include the opening cysteine and the closing phenylalanine or tryptophan. D genes are given only for firm matches. Expanded clones are given a class, and other clones once, few, many or no size at all.

D,V,length,J,size,DNA,CDR3
NA,TRBV27,14,TRBJ1-4,NA,TGTGCCAGCAGAGGGAATCCGGGGAATGAAAAACTGTTTTTT,CASRGNPGNEKLFF
TRBD1,TRBV5-3,16,TRBJ2-7,NA,TGTGCCAGAAGCCCGATAAACAGGGGGCTTCCGTACGAGCAGTACTTC,CARSPINRGLPYEQYF
TRBD1,TRBV2,14,TRBJ2-2,NA,TGTGCCACCCGCGGACAGGGGAACACCGGGGAGCTGTTTTTT,CATRGQGNTGELFF
NA,TRBV6-6,11,TRBJ1-1,NA,TGTGCCAGCAGCGACAGCAACGGAGCTTTCTTT,CASSDSNGAFF
TRBD2,TRBV5-1,16,TRBJ2-2,NA,TGCGCCAGCAGCTTGTCGAGCGGGGGGCACACCGGGGAGCTGTTTTTT,CASSLSSGGHTGELFF
TRBD1,TRBV3-1/TRBV3-2,16,TRBJ2-1,NA,TGTGCCAGCAGCTCACATGGGACAGGGGGCAGGGATGAGCAGTTCTTC,CASSSHGTGGRDEQFF
TRBD1,TRBV6-5,14,TRBJ2-3,once,TGTGCCAGCAGCGACGGGGCAGGGGGAGATACGCAGTATTTT,CASSDGAGGDTQYF
TRBD1,TRBV18,13,TRBJ2-7,NA,TGTGCCAGCTCACCTCAGACAGGGGACGAGCAGTACTTC,CASSPQTGDEQYF
NA,TRBV24-1,14,TRBJ2-5,few,TGTGCCACCAGTGATTTCGGGGGTAAGGAGACCCAGTACTTC,CATSDFGGKETQYF
NA,TRBV19,15,TRBJ1-5,NA,TGTGCCAGTAGTGTACAGGGAGGGTCAAATCAGCCCCAGCATTTT,CASSVQGGSNQPQHF
TRBD2,TRBV7-9,16,TRBJ2-1,NA,TGTGCCAGCAGCAAGACTATAGCGGGGGGCGGGGATGAGCAGTTCTTC,CASSKTIAGGGDEQFF
TRBD2,TRBV11-3,18,TRBJ2-2,NA,TGTGCCAGCAGCTTACGCCTAGCGGGGGGGCAGGGCACCGGGGAGCTGTTTTTT,CASSLRLAGGQGTGELFF
TRBD2,TRBV2,15,TRBJ2-7,NA,TGTGCCAGCAGTGAAATGGGGACTAGCAGCTTAGAGCAGTACTTC,CASSEMGTSSLEQYF
NA,TRBV3-1/TRBV3-2,14,TRBJ1-5,NA,TGTGCCAGCAGCCAAGGGGGGCGCGGGCAGCCCCAGCATTTT,CASSQGGRGQPQHF
TRBD1,TRBV27,15,TRBJ1-6,NA,TGTGCCAGCAGTAGGCGGGACAGCTATAATTCACCCCTCCACTTT,CASSRRDSYNSPLHF
TRBD1,TRBV2,13,TRBJ1-5,NA,TGTGCCAGCAGGGGACAGGGTGTTGCGCCCCAGCATTTT,CASRGQGVAPQHF
TRBD2,TRBV18,16,TRBJ2-7,NA,TGTGCCAGCTCACCCCTCCGGACTAGGACTCACTACGAGCAGTACTTC,CASSPLRTRTHYEQYF
TRBD2,TRBV19,14,TRBJ2-7,NA,TGTGCCAGTAGCAGTAGCGGGGGAGCCTACGAGCAGTACTTC,CASSSSGGAYEQYF
NA,TRBV6-5,15,TRBJ2-7,NA,TGTGCCAGCAGACCGTCAGGGGCTAGCTCCTACGAGCAGTACTTC,CASRPSGASSYEQYF
NA,TRBV30,13,TRBJ1-1,once,TGTGCCTGGAGTGGACAGGCGAGCACTGAAGCTTTCTTT,CAWSGQASTEAFF
NA,TRBV7-2,19,TRBJ2-2,NA,TGTGCCAGCAGGATCCCAGGGGCTTTTTATTTGGGTCGGTCCGGGGAGCTGTTTTTT,CASRIPGAFYLGRSGELFF
NA,TRBV5-5,15,TRBJ2-5,NA,TGTGCCAGCAGCTTCATAAGCATGAACCAAGAGACCCAGTACTTC,CASSFISMNQETQYF
TRBD1,TRBV9,15,TRBJ1-2,NA,TGTGCCAGCAGCGAGGGGACAGGGCTGGACTATGGCTACACCTTC,CASSEGTGLDYGYTF
NA,TRBV5-1,13,TRBJ1-1,NA,TGCGCCAGCAGCAGAGGGGGTTACACTGAAGCTTTCTTT,CASSRGGYTEAFF
TRBD1,TRBV6-5,15,TRBJ1-4,NA,TGTGCCAGCAGCCTAGAACCATCGACAGGGGGAAAACTGTTTTTT,CASSLEPSTGGKLFF
NA,TRBV5-1,15,TRBJ2-7,NA,TGCGCCAGCAGGACCACCCAGGGGTTCTCCTACGAGCAGTACTTC,CASRTTQGFSYEQYF
TRBD1,TRBV6-5,13,TRBJ1-2,NA,TGTGCCAGCAGGCCGACAGGGGGCGGAGGCTACACCTTC,CASRPTGGGGYTF
NA,TRBV27,15,TRBJ1-5,NA,TGTGCCAGCAGGTTACGGGGGGGGAGCAATCAGCCCCAGCATTTT,CASRLRGGSNQPQHF
NA,TRBV9,14,TRBJ2-3,NA,TGTGCCAGCAGCGTATCAGGAAGGACAGATACGCAGTATTTT,CASSVSGRTDTQYF
TRBD1,TRBV5-1,14,TRBJ1-2,NA,TGCGCCACCAAGGCCGGGACAGTCAACTATGGCTACACCTTC,CATKAGTVNYGYTF
NA,TRBV9,15,TRBJ1-1,NA,TGTGCCAGCAGCGTAGGCCCAGGGACTAACACTGAAGCTTTCTTT,CASSVGPGTNTEAFF
NA,TRBV6-5,13,TRBJ1-1,once,TGTGCCAGCAGTAAGCACCTTTACACTGAAGCTTTCTTT,CASSKHLYTEAFF
TRBD1,TRBV19,13,TRBJ1-1,NA,TGTGCCAGTAAAGACAGGGGGGGCACTGAAGCTTTCTTT,CASKDRGGTEAFF
NA,TRBV7-2,15,TRBJ1-5,NA,TGTGCCAGCAGCTTTGGGCAGGGTGGGAATCAGCCCCAGCATTTT,CASSFGQGGNQPQHF
TRBD1,TRBV6-5,14,TRBJ2-7,NA,TGTGCCAGCAGTTACTCGAGGACAGGCTACGAGCAGTACTTC,CASSYSRTGYEQYF
TRBD2,TRBV6-1,18,TRBJ2-1,NA,TGTGCCAGCAGTGAGTCTCTAGCGGGGGGGCTTAGTATGATAGAGCAGTTCTTC,CASSESLAGGLSMIEQFF
TRBD1,TRBV2,14,TRBJ2-7,NA,TGTGCCAGCAGGGTCACAGGGGAGAGGGGCGAGCAGTACTTC,CASRVTGERGEQYF
NA,TRBV7-8,14,TRBJ1-2,NA,TGTGCCAGCAGCTTAGAGTCAGGGGCCTACGGCTACACCTTC,CASSLESGAYGYTF
NA,TRBV6-6,13,TRBJ1-5,NA,TGTGCCAGCAGCCAAGCCCAGGGTCAGCCCCAGCATTTT,CASSQAQGQPQHF
NA,TRBV6-5,13,TRBJ1-2,NA,TGTGCCAGCAGTTATCTCCATCGAGTAGGCTACACCTTC,CASSYLHRVGYTF
NA,TRBV18,16,TRBJ2-5,NA,TGTGCCAGCTCACCAAGCCCCAGCGGACTCCAAGAGACCCAGTACTTC,CASSPSPSGLQETQYF
NA,TRBV20-1,12,TRBJ2-2,NA,TGCAGTGCTAGTTTCAGTGCCGGGGAGCTGTTTTTT,CSASFSAGELFF
NA,TRBV7-8,14,TRBJ1-2,NA,TGTGCCAGCAGCCCGCAGACAGCCGGCCTAAGCTACACCTTC,CASSPQTAGLSYTF
NA,TRBV11-2,14,TRBJ1-1,once,TGTGCCAGCAGCTTACTCACAGGGATCAGTGAAGCTTTCTTT,CASSLLTGISEAFF
NA,TRBV18,18,TRBJ1-6,NA,TGTGCCAGCTCGCTCGACCGGGCGCTAGGGGTTGGTAATTCACCCCTCCACTTT,CASSLDRALGVGNSPLHF